This TCR beta chain was recovered during a study of CD8 T cells in ankylosing spondylitis. The V end was cut by 4 bases, the J end by 3 bases, with 17 bases between. The V gene's germline CDR1 is SGDLS and CDR2 YYNGEE. CDR3 size: 15 residues. Notes on the study in general: Peripheral blood held disease-linked clones only at relatively low frequency, and these were CD8+. It was reported that disease-linked clones were significantly enriched in matched ankylosing spondylitis synovial fluid. Certain motif variants had earlier appeared in reactive arthritis synovial fluid and blood.

This clonotype was detected a few times. Its specificity is not known. TCRdb re-derived calls from the 5' RACE reads in MiXCR, one entry per CDR3 protein. The data hold roughly 39,000 distinct CDR3 sequences, with roughly 2.6% observed a single time. This chain joins TRBV9 and TRBJ2-7; possible D gene TRBD1, 6 bases. The source is a male donor with ankylosing spondylitis or in good health (not recorded which). The sample comprised blood, either unsorted or a sorted T cell fraction (not recorded which). The CDR3 here is CASSPGQQPYYEQYF. In DNA form, the CDR3 reads TGTGCCAGCAGCCCTGGACAGCAGCCATACTACGAGCAGTACTTC.